Following are 3 T cell receptor beta chains from one sample sequenced in a study of cytomegalovirus exposure and HLA in healthy donors. PCR was performed using 60 Vbeta and 13 Jbeta primers. TCRdb's copy holds only in-frame clones and misses some; the assay was immunoSEQ multiplex PCR. The sample lists some 220,000 clones, 70% to 85% occurring once. The source material was PBMCs. These receptors were taken from a woman between 40 and 50 years old in good health and CMV-seronegative.

V is TRBV6-4 and J is TRBJ1-2; 9 positions agree with TRBD1. V lost 6 bases, J lost 6 bases, and 14 bases stayed unmatched. The CDR3 is 16 residues long. CDR1 and CDR2 (germline): MRHNA, SNTAGT. CDR3 sequence (DNA): TGTGCCAGCAGCCCTAGGGCCGGGACAGGGACTAATGGCTACACCTTC. Protein product: CASSPRAGTGTNGYTF.

The chain couples TRBV7-6 to TRBJ2-7; D is undetermined. The CDR3 runs 14 residues. Germline CDR1 reads SGHVS; CDR2 reads FNYEAQ. Trimming stripped 5 bases from V and 0 bases from J, with 11 bases between. CDR3 loop: CASSPAHSSYEQYF. The CDR3 coding sequence is TGTGCCAGCAGCCCGGCACACAGCTCCTACGAGCAGTACTTC.

Concerning this clone itself: The junction departs from germline at one end; a sequencing error may be responsible. The CDR3 coding sequence is TGTTCCAGCAGCTTAGCGGCAGGGAATTCACCCCTCCACTTT. Translating gives CSSSLAAGNSPLHF. The chain has TRBV7-9 and TRBJ1-6, with D perhaps matching TRBD1 (5 bases). The CDR3 spans 14 residues. The germline gives CDR1 SEHNR, CDR2 FQNEAQ (reference sequence).